The source of this T cell receptor (beta chain) is a study of T cell responses to AZD1222 COVID-19 vaccine. Overall study results and limits: Of the AZD1222 recipients, only 5 to 7 were seropositive at baseline. All repertoire sampling was performed exclusively after the peak T cell response.

CDR1 and CDR2 from the germline V gene are SGHDT and YYEEEE. This CDR3 comprises 14 residues. V gave up 0 bases and J gave up 3 bases, with 7 bases separating them. Comments on this clone: Antigen unknown.

Here immunoSEQ multiplex PCR was the method, and the copy in TCRdb shows in-frame clones only, minus some. The sample consists of some 91,000 clones, more than 90% of them appearing once. The chain is built from TRBV5-6 and TRBJ1-5; D unresolved. The TCR originated in an adult in good health. The sample here was peripheral blood, taken on day 0 of AZD1222 vaccination. The CDR3 DNA is TGTGCCAGCAGCTTGGGGCGGATCAATCAGCCCCAGCATTTT. Its translation: CASSLGRINQPQHF.